The 16 T cell receptor beta chains reported below all come from one sample, sequenced in a study of blood T cell repertoires in COVID-19. Profiling relied on immunoSEQ multiplex PCR, and the TCRdb table lists in-frame clones only, not all of them. The data show roughly 250,000 clones, 80% to 90% seen once. Sequenced: PBMCs or T cells enriched from blood (not recorded which). The source is a woman younger than 45 with acute COVID-19.

V gene TRBV13 combines with J gene TRBJ1-2, with D tentatively TRBD1 (5 bases). V shed 3 bases and J shed 2 bases, with 10 bases lying between them. CDR3 length: 14 residues. Germline V lookup: CDR1 PRHDT, CDR2 FYEKMQ (reference sequence). The CDR3 is CASSLRQQNYGYTF. CDR3 bases: TGTGCCAGCAGCTTGAGACAGCAAAACTATGGCTACACCTTC.

This chain connects TRBV29-1 to TRBJ1-2, with D perhaps TRBD1 (5 bases). Per germline, CDR1 SQVTM and CDR2 ANQGSEA. V lost 7 bases, J lost 7 bases, and 13 bases lay in between. The CDR3 contains 11 residues. Here the CDR3 DNA reads TGCAGCGCTAATCAGGGAGGTGGCTACACCTTC. This encodes CSANQGGGYTF.

This clone occurred once. The chain is built from TRBV21-1 and TRBJ2-3; the table's TRBD2 call for D was not verified on the DNA. TRBV21-1 constitutes a pseudogene. CDR3 size: 18 residues. CDR3 DNA sequence: TGTGCCAGCAGCAAAGCGGGGCCGACTAGCGCATGCACAGATACGCAGTATTTT. The encoded protein is CASSKAGPTSACTDTQYF.

The DNA for the CDR3 is TGTGCCAGCAGCGCGGGACGGTTGTCCTACGAGCAGTACTTC. Its translation is CASSAGRLSYEQYF. The chain is built from TRBV5-4 and TRBJ2-7; tentatively, D is TRBD2 (6 bases). V shed 4 bases and J shed 1 base, with 12 bases lying between them. The CDR3 length is 14 residues. Germline V CDR1 and CDR2: SGHNT, YYREEE (reference sequence).

V and J are TRBV4-3 and TRBJ2-2, with no clear D. Trimming took 0 bases from V and 2 from J, leaving 7 bases between them. The germline CDR1 and CDR2 sequences are LGHNA and YSLEER. This CDR3 region has 15 residues. In nucleotides, the CDR3 is TGCGCCAGCAGCCAAGATCTGGCTAACACCGGGGAGCTGTTTTTT. Encoded protein: CASSQDLANTGELFF.

The J gene is TRBJ1-2, the V gene TRBV27, with D maybe TRBD1 (6 bases). Trimming pared 3 bases from V and 7 bases from J, leaving 12 bases between. The CDR3 is 13 amino acids. CDR1 and CDR2 (germline): MNHEY, SMNVEV (reference sequence). The CDR3 reads CASSFAGAGGYTF. The CDR3 DNA sequence: TGTGCCAGCAGTTTTGCAGGGGCGGGTGGCTACACCTTC.

The V gene is TRBV6-1, the J gene TRBJ2-1; TRBD2 aligns across 14 bases. V lost 2 bases, J lost 7 bases, and 10 bases stayed unmatched. Germline CDR1 is MNHNS and CDR2 is SASEGT. This CDR3 has 18 residues. CDR3 in DNA: TGTGCCAGCAGTGAATTTGGGCCGACTAGCGGGGGGGGTAATGAGCAGTTCTTC. Translating gives CASSEFGPTSGGGNEQFF.

The V gene is TRBV28, the J gene TRBJ2-3; D remains ambiguous. Per germline, CDR1 MDHEN and CDR2 SYDVKM. This CDR3 is 12 amino acids long. V was trimmed by 3 bases and J by 4 bases, leaving 5 bases between them. The chain's CDR3 is CASSFSSDTQYF. The CDR3 region has the DNA TGTGCCAGCAGTTTCTCTTCAGATACGCAGTATTTT.

The gene calls are TRBV15 and TRBJ1-5; tentatively, D is TRBD1 (6 bases). V dropped 0 bases and J dropped 7 bases, with 25 bases sitting between them. Germline V gives CDR1 LNHNV, CDR2 YYDKDF (reference sequence). This CDR3 is 19 amino acids long. CDR3 region: CATSRDFGGQTSDSQPQHF. The CDR3 region has the DNA TGTGCCACCAGCAGAGATTTCGGGGGGCAAACCTCTGATTCACAGCCCCAGCATTTT.

The gene calls are TRBV19 and TRBJ2-7; 12 positions match TRBD1. The CDR3 is 16 amino acids. The germline V gene has CDR1 LNHDA and CDR2 SQIVND (reference sequence). Germline trimming cut 1 base from V and 6 bases from J; bases unmatched to any gene: 7. The CDR3 coding sequence is TGTGCCAGTAGTATAGCCTGGGGACAGGGGGCTTTCGAGCAGTACTTC. Its protein is CASSIAWGQGAFEQYF.

As DNA, the CDR3 is TGTGCCAGCAGACTCACTAGCGGGGGGAAGGAGACCCAGTACTTC. Translated: CASRLTSGGKETQYF. The rearrangement links TRBV27 to TRBJ2-5, with 12 bases matching TRBD2. V trimming: 6 bases; J trimming: 5 bases; junction bases outside the gene matches: 7. The CDR3 extends over 15 amino acids. The germline V gene encodes CDR1 MNHEY and CDR2 SMNVEV (reference sequence).

The V call is TRBV5-1, the J call TRBJ1-6; D is perhaps TRBD1 (6 bases). The ends were cut back, 4 bases at V and 4 bases at J, with 18 bases in the middle. Germline CDR1 and CDR2: SGHRS and YFSETQ. The CDR3 is made up of 17 amino acids. The chain's CDR3 is CASSPIPTGGYNSPLHF. CDR3 in DNA: TGCGCCAGCAGCCCGATACCGACAGGAGGATATAATTCACCCCTCCACTTT.

This chain connects TRBV10-3 to TRBJ1-2, with D possibly matching TRBD1 (5 bases). Trimming removed 6 bases at V and 0 bases at J, with 17 bases between. The germline CDR1 and CDR2 sequences are ENHRY and SYGVKD. This CDR3 comprises 16 residues. The CDR3 DNA sequence: TGTGCCATCAGCTTGGGACTGATGCAAGCTAACTATGGCTACACCTTC. It specifies CAISLGLMQANYGYTF.

The chain joins TRBV5-8 to TRBJ1-2, with 8 nucleotides matching TRBD1. This CDR3 is built from 16 residues. Germline-derived CDR1 and CDR2 are SGHTS and YDEGEE. V lost 3 bases, J lost 6 bases, and 13 bases stayed unmatched. CDR3 nucleotides: TGTGCCAGCAGCTACACCAGACCGACAGGGGACCATGGCTACACCTTC. It translates to CASSYTRPTGDHGYTF.

The rearrangement links TRBV7-8 to TRBJ2-6; weak D call: TRBD1 (6 bases). Germline assignment: CDR1 SGHVS and CDR2 FQNEAQ. V was cut by 7 bases and J by 0 bases, with 10 bases left in between. The length of the CDR3 is 15 residues. The CDR3 spells CASTLGASGANVLTF. The DNA of the CDR3 is TGTGCCAGCACCCTGGGGGCCTCTGGGGCCAACGTCCTGACTTTC.

The chain joins TRBV15 to TRBJ1-2; D not certain. V lost 0 bases to trimming and J lost 8 bases, with 16 bases between them. The CDR3 loop spans 15 amino acids. From germline, CDR1 is LNHNV and CDR2 YYDKDF (reference sequence). This chain's CDR3 is CATSRDGNSPSGYTF. The CDR3 coding sequence is TGTGCCACCAGCAGAGATGGAAACAGTCCGTCCGGCTACACCTTC.